Listed below are T cell receptor beta chains from one sample, sequenced in a study of shared clonotypes between healthy human individuals. TCRdb keeps only in-frame clones here, not all; method: immunoSEQ multiplex PCR. The sample records more than 400,000 clones, approximately 80% being singletons. Material: PBMCs. The origin of the receptors is a woman aged 40-49 years in good health. Some clones in this sample may be carry-over from other donors' samples. CDR3s include the opening cysteine and the closing phenylalanine or tryptophan. Fields, in order: D gene, clone size, J gene, V gene, CDR3 DNA, CDR3 protein. A D gene is named only where the DNA matches it firmly. Clone size is not always given. Where it is, it says once, few, many or a class for expanded clones.

TRBD1	once	TRBJ2-6	TRBV10-3	TGTGCCATCAGTGAGTCGCCAGGGGGCGCCCAATACTCTGGGGCCAACGTCCTGACTTTC	CAISESPGGAQYSGANVLTF
-	once	TRBJ1-2	TRBV28	TGTGCCAGCAGTTACTACAGGGAGTATGGCTACACCTTC	CASSYYREYGYTF
-	-	TRBJ2-2	TRBV7-9	TGTGCCAGCAGCCAACAGGGCTCATTACTGAACACCGGGGAGCTGTTTTTT	CASSQQGSLLNTGELFF
-	-	TRBJ2-3	TRBV7-8	TGTGCCAGCAGCTTAGTGGGGGGGCCCCTCTCGACGCAGTATTTT	CASSLVGGPLSTQYF
-	-	TRBJ1-2	TRBV18	TGTGCCAGCTCACCTAGTACAGGGAACTATGGCTACACCTTC	CASSPSTGNYGYTF
-	-	TRBJ1-5	TRBV7-9	TGTGCCAGCAGCTCCCTGGGGAGAAATCAGCCCCAGCATTTT	CASSSLGRNQPQHF
TRBD1	-	TRBJ1-2	TRBV6-5	TGTGCCAGCAGTTACGGGGGACAGGGGGACTATGGCTACACCTTC	CASSYGGQGDYGYTF
TRBD1	-	TRBJ2-7	TRBV5-6	TGTGCCAGCAGCTTGACAGGGGCGATCGTCTACGAGCAGTACTTC	CASSLTGAIVYEQYF
-	-	TRBJ2-7	TRBV19	TGTGCCAGTAGTATCCCGGGACTTAACTACGAGCAGTACTTC	CASSIPGLNYEQYF
-	-	TRBJ2-2	TRBV5-1	TGCGCCAGCAGCTTGAGCGGCAGGGGCGGAACCGGGGAGCTGTTTTTT	CASSLSGRGGTGELFF
TRBD1	-	TRBJ2-7	TRBV19	TGTGCCAGTAGCCTAGGACAGGGGAGTCCCTACGAGCAGTACTTC	CASSLGQGSPYEQYF
-	-	TRBJ2-1	TRBV7-9	TGTGCCAGCATGTATCGGGGGCGTCCCTACAATGAGCAGTTCTTC	CASMYRGRPYNEQFF
-	-	TRBJ2-2	TRBV7-2	TGTGCCAGCAGCCCCAAACTAGGATCGGCCGGGGAGCTGTTTTTT	CASSPKLGSAGELFF
-	once	TRBJ2-4	TRBV5-6	TGTGCCAGCAGCTTGGACAGGGGACTACTAGCCAAAAACATTCAGTACTTC	CASSLDRGLLAKNIQYF
TRBD1	once	TRBJ2-7	TRBV7-9	TGTGCCAGCAGCCCAAAGACAGGGTCGGGCGAGCAGTACTTC	CASSPKTGSGEQYF
TRBD1	few	TRBJ1-1	TRBV29-1	TGCAGCGTTGAATCAGGGGGGAACACTGAAGCTTTCTTT	CSVESGGNTEAFF
TRBD2	-	TRBJ2-5	TRBV4-3	TGCGCCAGCAGCCAGGAAGCGGGAGGGCCGCTCGGGACCCAGTACTTC	CASSQEAGGPLGTQYF
-	-	TRBJ1-3	TRBV19	TGTGCCAGTAGTAGAGGACCTGGAAACACCATATATTTT	CASSRGPGNTIYF
-	many	TRBJ1-1	TRBV30	TGTGCCTGGAGTCAGGACGGGGGGTCCACTGAAGCTTTCTTT	CAWSQDGGSTEAFF
-	once	TRBJ1-5	TRBV18	TGTGCCAGCTCACCACCGGGACACCTAAGCAATCAGCCCCAGCATTTT	CASSPPGHLSNQPQHF
TRBD1	-	TRBJ2-5	TRBV5-3	TGTGCCAGAAGCTTGTGTGAGGGGACAGGGGAAGAGACCCAGTACTTC	CARSLCEGTGEETQYF
TRBD2	once	TRBJ2-1	TRBV4-2	TGTGCCAGCAGCCCGGGACTAGCGGGAGGCCAGCGGTTCTTC	CASSPGLAGGQRFF
-	-	TRBJ2-1	TRBV29-1	TGCAGCGTTGAAGATCTACGGGGGTACAATGAGCAGTTCTTC	CSVEDLRGYNEQFF
-	-	TRBJ2-2	TRBV5-1	TGCGCCAGCAGCTTGGATACGAACACCGGGGAGCTGTTTTTT	CASSLDTNTGELFF
TRBD1	-	TRBJ1-4	TRBV28	TGTGCCAGCAGTGCGGGACAGCGACATGAAAAACTGTTTTTT	CASSAGQRHEKLFF
TRBD1	-	TRBJ2-1	TRBV5-1	TGCGCCAGCAGCTTGGCCCTTGGGACAGGGGGGTCAAATGAGCAGTTCTTC	CASSLALGTGGSNEQFF
-	few	TRBJ1-4	TRBV6-1	TGTGCCAGCAGTGAAGGAACAGGGTCGTTTGAAAAACTGTTTTTT	CASSEGTGSFEKLFF
-	-	TRBJ2-3	TRBV27	TGTGCCAGCAGTTCGTCGTTCCGGACTTCGTTGGGCACAGATACGCAGTATTTT	CASSSSFRTSLGTDTQYF
-	-	TRBJ1-2	TRBV29-1	TGCAGCGTTGAACAGGGCGACGGGTATGGCTACACCTTC	CSVEQGDGYGYTF
-	-	TRBJ1-5	TRBV27	TGTGCCAGCAGTTCGACCAATCAGCCCCAGCATTTT	CASSSTNQPQHF
-	-	TRBJ2-5	TRBV5-8	TGTGCCAGCAGCGTCAGAGGGGGAGAGACCCAGTACTTC	CASSVRGGETQYF
-	-	TRBJ2-3	TRBV6-5	TGTGCCAGCAGCCTTAGCGGAGGTAGCACAGATACGCAGTATTTT	CASSLSGGSTDTQYF
-	many	TRBJ2-4	TRBV28	TGTGCCAGCAGCCCGGGGGTGACGGGGTTCCTAGCCAAAAACATTCAGTACTTC	CASSPGVTGFLAKNIQYF
-	-	TRBJ1-2	TRBV30	TGTGCCTGGAGTAGTTTTGACGGGGTTGGTAACTATGGCTACACCTTC	CAWSSFDGVGNYGYTF
-	-	TRBJ2-7	TRBV4-3	TGCGCCAGCAGCCAAGAGATCCCGACAGTCCCCTACGAGCAGTACTTC	CASSQEIPTVPYEQYF
-	-	TRBJ2-7	TRBV5-6	TGTGCCAGCAGCTACGCCGGGAACTACGAGCAGTACTTC	CASSYAGNYEQYF
TRBD1	-	TRBJ2-7	TRBV28	TGTGCCAGCAGTACAACGGGGACAGCCTACGAGCAGTACTTC	CASSTTGTAYEQYF
-	-	TRBJ1-4	TRBV6-5	TGTGCCAGCAGTCTCGGTGAAAAACTGTTTTTT	CASSLGEKLFF
-	-	TRBJ1-3	TRBV7-8	TGTGCCAGCAGCTTAGGATTTGGGCAGGCTAACACCATATATTTT	CASSLGFGQANTIYF
TRBD1	-	TRBJ1-2	TRBV28	TGTGCCAGCGGGCCAGGGGGAGTCTATGGCTACACCTTC	CASGPGGVYGYTF
-	-	TRBJ1-4	TRBV2	TGTGCCAGCTCGGGACGGACATCGACTGGGGTCGATGAAAAACTGTTTTTT	CASSGRTSTGVDEKLFF
TRBD1	-	TRBJ2-5	TRBV6-5	TGTGCCAGCAGTTACGACGGCAGGGGGCTTGGTGAGCAGTACTTC	CASSYDGRGLGEQYF
-	-	TRBJ2-5	TRBV28	TGTGCCAGCACCTACGGAGAGACCCAGTACTTC	CASTYGETQYF
TRBD1	-	TRBJ2-5	TRBV5-6	TGTGCCAGCAGCGCCGCAACAGGGGGAGAGACCCAGTACTTC	CASSAATGGETQYF
-	once	TRBJ1-2	TRBV10-3	TGTGCCATCAGTGAATCAGCTGGGTATGGCTACACCTTC	CAISESAGYGYTF